This TCR beta chain derives from a study of T-cell reconstitution after alpha-beta-depleted transplantation in children. Study results and limitations: Newly produced T cells mostly provided counts and TCRbeta diversity after one year, as hyperexpanded clones declined. Recipient T cells and thymic progenitors that survived gave rise to the high TCRbeta diversity observed at day 60 in some patients.

Germline CDR1 SGHRS, CDR2 YFSETQ. CDR3 size: 15 residues. V lost 3 bases and J lost 0, with 11 bases in between. On this clonotype: Its target is unknown.

This sample's TCRbeta library carried unique molecular identifier barcodes. TCRdb passed the PCR reads through MiXCR, listing each CDR3 protein once. The sample consists of around 800,000 distinct CDR3 sequences, around 17% of them appearing once. The clonotype was recovered from a male patient aged 5 to 17 who had a stem cell transplant for acute lymphoblastic leukemia, so the T cells may come from the graft donor. The sequenced sample was PBMCs, mostly from graft donor cells, obtained 360 days after TCRalphabeta/CD19-depleted stem cell transplant. The genes are TRBV5-1 and TRBJ2-3; D is uncertain. The CDR3 region has the DNA TGCGCCAGCAGCTCCCAGACACCTAGCACAGATACGCAGTATTTT. Translated, it gives CASSSQTPSTDTQYF.